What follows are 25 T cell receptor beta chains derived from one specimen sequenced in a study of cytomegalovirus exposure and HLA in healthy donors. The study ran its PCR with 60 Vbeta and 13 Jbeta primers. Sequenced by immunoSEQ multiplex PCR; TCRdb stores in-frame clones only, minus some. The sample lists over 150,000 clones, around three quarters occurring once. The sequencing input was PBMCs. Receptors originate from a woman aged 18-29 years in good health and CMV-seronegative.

CDR3 coding DNA: TGTGCCAGCAGTTTACGGGGGGCCCCTTCGAACACTGAAGCTTTCTTT. This codes for CASSLRGAPSNTEAFF. The J gene is TRBJ1-1, the V gene TRBV28, with D perhaps matching TRBD1 (6 bases). Germline CDR1 reads MDHEN; CDR2 reads SYDVKM. The CDR3 contains 16 residues. V was trimmed by 2 bases and J by 1 base, leaving 14 bases between them.

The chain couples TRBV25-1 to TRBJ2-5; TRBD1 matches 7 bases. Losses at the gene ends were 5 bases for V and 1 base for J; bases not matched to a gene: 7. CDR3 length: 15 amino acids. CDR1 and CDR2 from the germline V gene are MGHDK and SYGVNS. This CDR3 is CASSSLGGRQETQYF. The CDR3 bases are TGTGCCAGCAGTTCCCTAGGGGGCCGCCAAGAGACCCAGTACTTC.

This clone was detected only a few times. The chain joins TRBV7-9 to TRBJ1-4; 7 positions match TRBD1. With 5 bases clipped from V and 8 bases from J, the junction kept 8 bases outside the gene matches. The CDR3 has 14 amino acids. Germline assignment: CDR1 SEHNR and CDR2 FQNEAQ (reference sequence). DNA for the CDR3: TGTGCCAGCAGCGTCAGGGGGTTGGACGAAAAACTGTTTTTT. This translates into CASSVRGLDEKLFF.

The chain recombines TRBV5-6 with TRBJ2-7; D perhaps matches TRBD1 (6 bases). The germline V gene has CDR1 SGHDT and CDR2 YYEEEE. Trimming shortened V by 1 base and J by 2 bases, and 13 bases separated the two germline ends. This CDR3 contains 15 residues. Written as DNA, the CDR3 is TGTGCCAGCAGCTTGAGGTCGCGGACAGCCTACGAGCAGTACTTC. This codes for CASSLRSRTAYEQYF. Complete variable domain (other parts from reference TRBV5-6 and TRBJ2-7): DAGVTQSPTHLIKTRGQQVTLRCSPKSGHDTVSWYQQALGQGPQFIFQYYEEEERQRGNFPDRFSGHQFPNYSSELNVNALLLGDSALYLCASSLRSRTAYEQYFGPGTRLTVT.

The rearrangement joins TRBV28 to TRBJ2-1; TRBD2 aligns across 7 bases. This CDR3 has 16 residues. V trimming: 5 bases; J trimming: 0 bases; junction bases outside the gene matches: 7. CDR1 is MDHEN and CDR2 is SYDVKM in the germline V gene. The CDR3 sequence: CASSTAGVGSYNEQFF. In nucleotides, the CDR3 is TGTGCCAGCAGTACCGCGGGGGTAGGCTCCTACAATGAGCAGTTCTTC.

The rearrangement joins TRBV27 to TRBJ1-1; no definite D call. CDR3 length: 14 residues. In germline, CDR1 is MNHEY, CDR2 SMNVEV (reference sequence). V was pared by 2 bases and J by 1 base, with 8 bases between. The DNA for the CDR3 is TGTGCCAGCAGTTTAAGTTTTAGGAACACTGAAGCTTTCTTT. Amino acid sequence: CASSLSFRNTEAFF.

CDR3 residues: CASRRDRESAPYEQYF. DNA for the CDR3: TGTGCCAGCCGACGGGACAGGGAGTCTGCCCCCTACGAGCAGTACTTC. The V gene is TRBV2, the J gene TRBJ2-7; TRBD1 matches 9 bases. Per the germline V gene, CDR1 is SNHLY and CDR2 is FYNNEI. The CDR3 has 16 amino acids. V lost 8 bases to trimming and J lost 2 bases; unmatched junction nucleotides: 13.

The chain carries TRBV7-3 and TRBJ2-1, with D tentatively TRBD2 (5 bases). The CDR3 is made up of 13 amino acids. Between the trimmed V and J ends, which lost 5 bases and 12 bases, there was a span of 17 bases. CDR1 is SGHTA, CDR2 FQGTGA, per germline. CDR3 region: CASSARDQGGQFF. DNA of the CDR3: TGTGCCAGCAGCGCACGTGACCAAGGAGGGCAGTTCTTC.

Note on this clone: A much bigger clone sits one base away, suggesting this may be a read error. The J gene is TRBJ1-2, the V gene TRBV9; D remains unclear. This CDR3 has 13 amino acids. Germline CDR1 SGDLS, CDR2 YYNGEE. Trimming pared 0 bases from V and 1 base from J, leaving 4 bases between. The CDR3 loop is CASSVDNNYGYTF. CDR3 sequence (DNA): TGTGCCAGCAGCGTAGACAATAACTATGGCTACACCTTC.

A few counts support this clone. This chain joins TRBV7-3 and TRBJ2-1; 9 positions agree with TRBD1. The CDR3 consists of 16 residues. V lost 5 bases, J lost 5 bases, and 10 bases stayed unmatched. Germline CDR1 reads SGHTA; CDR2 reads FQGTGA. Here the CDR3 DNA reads TGTGCCAGCAGCCCAAGGTACGGACAGGGGCACAATGAGCAGTTCTTC. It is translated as CASSPRYGQGHNEQFF.

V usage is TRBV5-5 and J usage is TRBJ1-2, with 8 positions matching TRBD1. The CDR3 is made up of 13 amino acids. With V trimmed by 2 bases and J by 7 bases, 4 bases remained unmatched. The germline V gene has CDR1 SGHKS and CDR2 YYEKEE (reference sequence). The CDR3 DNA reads TGTGCCAGCAGCTTTAGACAGGGGATTGGCTACACCTTC. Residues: CASSFRQGIGYTF.

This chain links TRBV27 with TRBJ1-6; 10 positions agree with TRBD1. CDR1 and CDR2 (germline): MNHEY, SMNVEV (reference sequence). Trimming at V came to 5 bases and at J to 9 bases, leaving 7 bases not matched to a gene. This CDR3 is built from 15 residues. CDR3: CASSLGQGPVSPLHF. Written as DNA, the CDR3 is TGTGCCAGCAGTCTGGGACAGGGGCCTGTTTCACCCCTCCACTTT.

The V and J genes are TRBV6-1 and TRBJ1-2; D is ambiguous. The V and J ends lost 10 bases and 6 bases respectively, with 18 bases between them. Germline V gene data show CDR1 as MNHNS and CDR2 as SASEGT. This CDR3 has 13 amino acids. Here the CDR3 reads CATDPEAYNGYTF. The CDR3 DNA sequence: TGTGCCACCGACCCGGAGGCTTATAATGGCTACACCTTC.

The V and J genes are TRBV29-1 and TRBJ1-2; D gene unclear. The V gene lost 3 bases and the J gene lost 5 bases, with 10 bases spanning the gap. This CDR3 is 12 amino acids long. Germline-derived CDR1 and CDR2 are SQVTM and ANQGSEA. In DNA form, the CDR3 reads TGCAGCGTTGAGGTGTCGGGATATGGCTACACCTTC. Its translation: CSVEVSGYGYTF.

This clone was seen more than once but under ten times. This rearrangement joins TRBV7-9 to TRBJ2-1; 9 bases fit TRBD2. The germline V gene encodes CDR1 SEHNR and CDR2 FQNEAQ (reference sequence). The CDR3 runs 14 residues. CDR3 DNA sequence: TGTGCAGCAAGAGGCGGGGGGGCGTACAATGAGCAGTTCTTC. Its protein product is CAARGGGAYNEQFF.

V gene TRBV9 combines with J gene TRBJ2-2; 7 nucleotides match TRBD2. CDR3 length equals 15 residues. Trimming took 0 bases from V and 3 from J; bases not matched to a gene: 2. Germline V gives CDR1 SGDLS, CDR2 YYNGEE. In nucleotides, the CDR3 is TGTGCCAGCAGCGTAGTCGCGGGAGACACCGGGGAGCTGTTTTTT. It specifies CASSVVAGDTGELFF.

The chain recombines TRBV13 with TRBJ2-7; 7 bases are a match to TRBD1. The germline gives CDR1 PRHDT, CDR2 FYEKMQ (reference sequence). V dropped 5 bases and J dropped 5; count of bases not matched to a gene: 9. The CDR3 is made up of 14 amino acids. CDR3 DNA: TGTGCCAGCAGCCCCCCTGACAGGGTGCACGAGCAGTACTTC. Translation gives CASSPPDRVHEQYF. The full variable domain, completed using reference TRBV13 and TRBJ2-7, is AAGVIQSPRHLIKEKRETATLKCYPIPRHDTVYWYQQGPGQDPQFLISFYEKMQSDKGSIPDRFSAQQFSDYHSELNMSSLELGDSALYFCASSPPDRVHEQYFGPGTRLTVT.

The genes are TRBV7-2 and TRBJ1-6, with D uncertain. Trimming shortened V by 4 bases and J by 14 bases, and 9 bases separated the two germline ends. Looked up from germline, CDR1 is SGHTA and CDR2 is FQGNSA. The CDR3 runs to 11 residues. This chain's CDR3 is CASSSPGALHF. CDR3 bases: TGTGCCAGCAGCTCCCCAGGCGCCCTCCACTTT.

CDR3 residues: CASSQVGTGGMNTEAFF. The CDR3 DNA reads as TGCGCCAGCAGCCAAGTGGGGACAGGCGGGATGAACACTGAAGCTTTCTTT. The chain joins TRBV4-3 to TRBJ1-1, with 8 bases fitting TRBD1. This CDR3 is built from 17 residues. Per germline, CDR1 LGHNA and CDR2 YSLEER. Losses at the gene ends were 1 base for V and 0 bases for J; bases not matched to a gene: 7.

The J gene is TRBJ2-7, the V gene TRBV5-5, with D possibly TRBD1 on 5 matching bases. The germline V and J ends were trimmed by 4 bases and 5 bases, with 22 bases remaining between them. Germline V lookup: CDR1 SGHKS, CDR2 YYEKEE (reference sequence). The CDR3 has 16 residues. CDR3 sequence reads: CASSPAALGPNDEQYF. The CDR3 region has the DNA TGTGCCAGCAGCCCCGCGGCGTTGGGGCCGAACGACGAGCAGTACTTC.

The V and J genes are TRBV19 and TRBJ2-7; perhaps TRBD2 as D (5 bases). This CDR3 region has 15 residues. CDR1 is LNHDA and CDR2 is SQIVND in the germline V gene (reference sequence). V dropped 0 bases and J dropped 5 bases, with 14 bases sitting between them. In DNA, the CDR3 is TGTGCCAGTAGTATAGATCGAGGGAGAAAAAACGAGCAGTACTTC. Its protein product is CASSIDRGRKNEQYF. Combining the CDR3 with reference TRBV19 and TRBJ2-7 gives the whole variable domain DGGITQSPKYLFRKEGQNVTLSCEQNLNHDAMYWYRQDPGQGLRLIYYSQIVNDFQKGDIAEGYSVSREKKESFPLTVTSAQKNPTAFYLCASSIDRGRKNEQYFGPGTRLTVT.

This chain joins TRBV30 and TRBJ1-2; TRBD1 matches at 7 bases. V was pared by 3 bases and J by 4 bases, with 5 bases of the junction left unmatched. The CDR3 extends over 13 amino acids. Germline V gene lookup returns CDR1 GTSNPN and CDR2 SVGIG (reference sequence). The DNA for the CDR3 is TGTGCCTGGAGACCGACAGGGCCCTATGGCTACACCTTC. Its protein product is CAWRPTGPYGYTF.

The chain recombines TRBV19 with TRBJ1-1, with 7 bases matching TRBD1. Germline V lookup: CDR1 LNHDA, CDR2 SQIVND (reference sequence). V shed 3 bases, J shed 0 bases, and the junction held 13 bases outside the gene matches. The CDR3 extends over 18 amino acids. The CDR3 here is CASSIHWDRSSMNTEAFF. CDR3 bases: TGTGCCAGTAGTATCCATTGGGACAGAAGTTCAATGAACACTGAAGCTTTCTTT.

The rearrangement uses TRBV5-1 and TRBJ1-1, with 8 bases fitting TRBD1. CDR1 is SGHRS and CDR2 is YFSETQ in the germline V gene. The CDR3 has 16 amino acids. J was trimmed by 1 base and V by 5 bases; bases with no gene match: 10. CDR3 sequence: CASRLTGAGGNTEAFF. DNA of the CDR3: TGCGCCAGCAGGTTGACAGGGGCAGGGGGGAACACTGAAGCTTTCTTT.

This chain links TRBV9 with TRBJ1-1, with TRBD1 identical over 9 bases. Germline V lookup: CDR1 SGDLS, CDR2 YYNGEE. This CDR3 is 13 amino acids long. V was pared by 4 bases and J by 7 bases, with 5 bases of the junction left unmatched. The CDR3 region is CASSQTGGGEAFF. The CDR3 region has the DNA TGTGCCAGCAGCCAAACAGGGGGCGGTGAAGCTTTCTTT.